This T cell receptor beta chain was documented in a study of blood T cell repertoires in COVID-19. Study-level information: Acute-phase and convalescent COVID-19 samples originated in the United States, Italy and Spain. From T cells, B-cell-depleted T cells, or PBMCs came the material, which was cDNA or gDNA.

Original data processing: Quantification of nucleated cells was approximated via reference gene primer amplification. Profiled with immunoSEQ multiplex PCR; TCRdb holds only in-frame clones, not every one. That table is the source of V, J and clone size, and D and trimming were worked out from the DNA. The sample contains 100,000 to 150,000 clones, about 89% of which appear only once. Sequencing was carried out using peripheral blood. The TCR was taken from a man aged 50 or older with active or convalescent COVID-19.

The CDR3 spells CASSGFEHNTGELFF. CDR3 bases: TGTGCCAGCAGTGGATTCGAACATAACACCGGGGAGCTGTTTTTT. The chain recombines TRBV2 with TRBJ2-2; D is undetermined. Germline values: CDR1 SNHLY, CDR2 FYNNEI. The CDR3 runs to 15 residues. With 4 bases removed from V and 2 bases from J, the gap between germline ends came to 11 bases.